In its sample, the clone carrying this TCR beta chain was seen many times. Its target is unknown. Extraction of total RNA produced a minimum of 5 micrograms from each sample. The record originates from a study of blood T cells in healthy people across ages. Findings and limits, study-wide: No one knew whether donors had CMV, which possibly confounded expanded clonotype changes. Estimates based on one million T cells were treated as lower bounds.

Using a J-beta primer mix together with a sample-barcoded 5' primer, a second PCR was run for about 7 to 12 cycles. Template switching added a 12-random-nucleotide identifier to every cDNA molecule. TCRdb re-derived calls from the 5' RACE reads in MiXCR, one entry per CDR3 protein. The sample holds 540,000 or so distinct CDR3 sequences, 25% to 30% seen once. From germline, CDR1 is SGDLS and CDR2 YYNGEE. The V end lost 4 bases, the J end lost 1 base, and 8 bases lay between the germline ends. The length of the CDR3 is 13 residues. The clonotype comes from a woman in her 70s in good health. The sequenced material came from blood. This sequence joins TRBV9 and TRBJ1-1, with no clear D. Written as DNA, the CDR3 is TGTGCCAGCAGCTTGGACCCGAACACTGAAGCTTTCTTT. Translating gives CASSLDPNTEAFF.